The T cell receptor (beta chain) under discussion was sequenced for a study of cytomegalovirus exposure and HLA in healthy donors. Concerning this clone: Its cognate antigen is unknown.

Points from the study as a whole: Because they were indistinguishable, some V segments, including TRBV6-2 and TRBV6-3, were excluded. When analyzed later, the rates of TCR association showed variation by HLA locus, with DRB1 the most and HLA-C the fewest. Previously analyzed data showed that most TCR beta V segments were productive at a frequency of about 87% or about 30%.

This CDR3 has 15 residues. The V and J ends lost 4 bases and 0 bases, in that order; junction bases with no gene match: 6. The V gene's germline CDR1 is SGHRS and CDR2 YFSETQ. PCR employed 60 Vbeta and 13 Jbeta primers. Source study methods: The count from a later analysis was roughly 80 million unique TCR beta chains, some 9.9 million of them shared. Clones were read by immunoSEQ multiplex PCR, and TCRdb kept only the in-frame ones, dropping some. The V and J calls and clone size were taken over from that table, and D and trimming were inferred from the DNA. This repertoire shows about 190,000 clones, roughly 80% found once; its top ten account for 1.6%.

The chain couples TRBV5-1 to TRBJ2-7, with 8 positions matching TRBD1. This clonotype was obtained from a woman aged 18-29 years in good health and CMV-seronegative. Specimen: PBMCs. CDR3 amino acids: CASSPRTGFSYEQYF. Here the CDR3 DNA reads TGCGCCAGCAGCCCAAGGACAGGGTTCTCCTACGAGCAGTACTTC.